This T cell receptor (beta chain) is from a study of CD8 T cells in ankylosing spondylitis. Overall study results and limits: Reports say disease-linked clones showed up significantly more in matched ankylosing spondylitis synovial fluid. Seemingly distinctive of ankylosing spondylitis blood was a TCR beta motif formed by eight highly homologous variants.

Libraries for TCR beta were made by quantitative 5'-RACE with molecular barcodes. TCRdb redid the calling of the 5' RACE reads with MiXCR, one entry per CDR3 protein. There are more than 600,000 distinct CDR3 sequences in the sample; roughly 19% occur only once, and under 20% lies in the top ten. This clonotype was found many times. Its antigen remains unidentified. Deletions cut 3 bases from V and 7 bases from J, with 7 bases between. The germline V gene encodes CDR1 SEHNR and CDR2 FQNEAQ (reference sequence). This CDR3 comprises 13 residues. J is TRBJ1-6 and V is TRBV7-9, with D maybe TRBD1 (6 bases). This clonotype originated in a male donor with ankylosing spondylitis. The sequenced material came from blood, either unsorted or a sorted T cell fraction (not recorded which). The CDR3 DNA sequence: TGTGCCAGCAGCTTTGACAGGAATTCACCCCTCCACTTT. It encodes CASSFDRNSPLHF.